Below, 3 T cell receptor beta chains from the same sample are listed, as sequenced in a study of lymphopenia after photon versus proton radiotherapy. Sequenced by immunoSEQ multiplex PCR; TCRdb stores in-frame clones only, minus some. The sample has 45,000 to 65,000 clones; about 83% are singletons. The sequenced sample was peripheral blood, obtained from a patient treated with photon-based radiotherapy. The source of these receptors is a man aged 45 to 65 with gastric cancer.

This chain connects TRBV7-9 to TRBJ2-1; TRBD2 matches at 7 bases. Germline lookup yields CDR1 SEHNR and CDR2 FQNEAQ (reference sequence). This CDR3 region has 17 residues. V was clipped by 5 bases and J by 0 bases; unmatched bases: 10. CDR3 amino acids: CASSPGLAARSYNEQFF. The CDR3 DNA reads as TGTGCCAGCAGCCCCGGGCTAGCGGCCCGCTCCTACAATGAGCAGTTCTTC.

This clone was found a few times. The genes are TRBV6-5 and TRBJ2-1, with 7 bases identical to TRBD2. CDR1 and CDR2 from the germline V gene are MNHEY and SVGAGI. This CDR3 has 15 residues. V was clipped by 5 bases and J by 6 bases; unmatched bases: 10. DNA of the CDR3: TGTGCCAGCAGTCAGGTGCTGAAGCGGGGCAATGAGCAGTTCTTC. Translated: CASSQVLKRGNEQFF.

This sequence joins TRBV13 and TRBJ2-7, with D possibly TRBD2 on 6 matching bases. There are 13 residues in the CDR3. Germline V gene lookup returns CDR1 PRHDT and CDR2 FYEKMQ (reference sequence). Trimming pared 4 bases from V and 6 bases from J, leaving 13 bases between. The CDR3 DNA follows: TGTGCCAGCAGCTCAGGGCGGGAAGGCGAGCAGTACTTC. Its protein is CASSSGREGEQYF.